Included here is one T cell receptor (beta chain) sequence, with context. It lacks a known antigen. No much larger clonotype is one base removed from it; base qualities were not supplied. Isolated genomic DNA was used for TCRbeta deep sequencing. The immunoSEQ assay, provided as a commercial service, was used for both TCRbeta CDR3 sequencing and the initial data processing. The authors processed their data as follows. Reads were demultiplexed, adapter and primer sequences removed, similar clones merged by frequency-ratio clustering, and V, D, J genes annotated with IMGT. Held by TCRdb, this immuneACCESS table contains in-frame sequences only and omits some clones. Under half of the omission traces to an unresolved V gene where checked; the cause of the rest is unknown. The D gene and trimming were derived from the DNA, and the V and J assignments and clone size from that table. This sample is represented by about 14,000 clones; around four fifths of them were singletons. The top ten constitute 32% of the sample.

The sample belongs to a study of somatic mutations in T cells in chronic GVHD (TCRdb year 2020). For sorting, staining was performed with anti-CD3, anti-CD4, anti-CD8 and a Vbeta20 antibody from the IOTest Beta Mark kit on a FACSAria III, and a purity above 98% was achieved. Peripheral blood was drawn into sodium heparin tubes, and mononuclear cells were separated by Ficoll-Paque PLUS density gradient centrifugation. CD4+ Vbeta20+, CD4+ Vbeta20-, and CD8+ T cell fractions were FACS-sorted before TCRbeta deep sequencing. V loses 3 bases of germline sequence and J loses 0 bases, and the interval between the two ends is 3 bases. The CDR3 sequence holds 13 residues, the cysteine and phenylalanine included. Only the CDR3 part of the read is kept: 39 bases, read in frame from the first base. CDR1 and CDR2 are read off the germline V gene as SGHTA and FQGNSA.

The TCR originated in a male patient in his forties or fifties with chronic graft-versus-host disease. Following a transplant, some T lymphocytes may have been derived from the graft donor. Rearrangement joined TRBV7-2 to TRBJ1-5; the D gene identity is not certain. The sample consisted of Vbeta20-negative CD4+ T cells from blood. The cell subset or site label, as the study defines it: CD4+ T cells sorted as TCR Vbeta20 negative by flow cytometry. The DNA is as follows: TGTGCCAGCAGCTTTTATAGCAATCAGCCCCAGCATTTT. Its translation is CASSFYSNQPQHF.